Below are 5 T cell receptor beta chains sequenced from a single sample in a study of T cells of healthy individuals. One entry per CDR3 protein results from TCRdb running MiXCR on the 5' RACE reads. The sample includes 90,000 to 100,000 distinct CDR3 sequences, approximately 16% of them seen just once. These receptors were obtained from a human donor in good health.

This clonotype was recorded at least ten times. The V call is TRBV27, the J call TRBJ1-1, with D maybe TRBD1 (5 bases). The V gene's germline CDR1 is MNHEY and CDR2 SMNVEV (reference sequence). V dropped 2 bases and J dropped 4 bases, with 11 bases sitting between them. The CDR3 covers 14 residues. CDR3 loop: CASSLNPGGTEAFF. Here the CDR3 DNA reads TGTGCCAGCAGTTTAAATCCTGGGGGCACTGAAGCTTTCTTT.

The chain joins TRBV6-2 or TRBV6-3 to TRBJ2-1, with TRBD1 matching 9 bases. Germline CDR1 MNHEY, CDR2 SVGEGT. The J segment lost 7 bases and the V segment lost 0 bases, leaving 4 bases of the junction unmatched. CDR3 length: 15 amino acids. In DNA form, the CDR3 reads TGTGCCAGCAGTTACTCTCCGACAGGGGGTAATGAGCAGTTCTTC. This encodes CASSYSPTGGNEQFF.

The J gene is TRBJ2-7, the V gene TRBV12-3 or TRBV12-4, with a tentative D call TRBD1 (6 bases). The germline V and J ends were trimmed by 7 bases and 4 bases, with 20 bases remaining between them. This CDR3 is built from 15 residues. The CDR3 coding sequence is TGTGCCAGCACCCCCGGTCTGGGACACCGATACGAGCAGTACTTC. As protein: CASTPGLGHRYEQYF.

The sample holds a few counts of this clonotype. The chain is built from TRBV5-6 and TRBJ2-5; possibly TRBD1 for D (5 bases). Germline CDR1 and CDR2: SGHDT and YYEEEE. The CDR3 totals 15 residues. Deletions cut 6 bases from V and 4 bases from J, with 19 bases between. The CDR3 loop reads CASTNLGAFRETQYF. The CDR3 DNA is TGTGCCAGCACTAATCTTGGGGCCTTCCGAGAGACCCAGTACTTC.

This clonotype has a count of ten or more. The V call is TRBV27, the J call TRBJ1-2, with D perhaps matching TRBD1 (5 bases). The germline V and J ends were trimmed by 3 bases and 6 bases, with 11 bases remaining between them. The CDR3 loop spans 13 amino acids. Germline CDR1 reads MNHEY; CDR2 reads SMNVEV (reference sequence). The CDR3 nucleotides are TGTGCCAGCAGTTTCCAGGGTGAGGATGGCTACACCTTC. Amino acid sequence: CASSFQGEDGYTF.